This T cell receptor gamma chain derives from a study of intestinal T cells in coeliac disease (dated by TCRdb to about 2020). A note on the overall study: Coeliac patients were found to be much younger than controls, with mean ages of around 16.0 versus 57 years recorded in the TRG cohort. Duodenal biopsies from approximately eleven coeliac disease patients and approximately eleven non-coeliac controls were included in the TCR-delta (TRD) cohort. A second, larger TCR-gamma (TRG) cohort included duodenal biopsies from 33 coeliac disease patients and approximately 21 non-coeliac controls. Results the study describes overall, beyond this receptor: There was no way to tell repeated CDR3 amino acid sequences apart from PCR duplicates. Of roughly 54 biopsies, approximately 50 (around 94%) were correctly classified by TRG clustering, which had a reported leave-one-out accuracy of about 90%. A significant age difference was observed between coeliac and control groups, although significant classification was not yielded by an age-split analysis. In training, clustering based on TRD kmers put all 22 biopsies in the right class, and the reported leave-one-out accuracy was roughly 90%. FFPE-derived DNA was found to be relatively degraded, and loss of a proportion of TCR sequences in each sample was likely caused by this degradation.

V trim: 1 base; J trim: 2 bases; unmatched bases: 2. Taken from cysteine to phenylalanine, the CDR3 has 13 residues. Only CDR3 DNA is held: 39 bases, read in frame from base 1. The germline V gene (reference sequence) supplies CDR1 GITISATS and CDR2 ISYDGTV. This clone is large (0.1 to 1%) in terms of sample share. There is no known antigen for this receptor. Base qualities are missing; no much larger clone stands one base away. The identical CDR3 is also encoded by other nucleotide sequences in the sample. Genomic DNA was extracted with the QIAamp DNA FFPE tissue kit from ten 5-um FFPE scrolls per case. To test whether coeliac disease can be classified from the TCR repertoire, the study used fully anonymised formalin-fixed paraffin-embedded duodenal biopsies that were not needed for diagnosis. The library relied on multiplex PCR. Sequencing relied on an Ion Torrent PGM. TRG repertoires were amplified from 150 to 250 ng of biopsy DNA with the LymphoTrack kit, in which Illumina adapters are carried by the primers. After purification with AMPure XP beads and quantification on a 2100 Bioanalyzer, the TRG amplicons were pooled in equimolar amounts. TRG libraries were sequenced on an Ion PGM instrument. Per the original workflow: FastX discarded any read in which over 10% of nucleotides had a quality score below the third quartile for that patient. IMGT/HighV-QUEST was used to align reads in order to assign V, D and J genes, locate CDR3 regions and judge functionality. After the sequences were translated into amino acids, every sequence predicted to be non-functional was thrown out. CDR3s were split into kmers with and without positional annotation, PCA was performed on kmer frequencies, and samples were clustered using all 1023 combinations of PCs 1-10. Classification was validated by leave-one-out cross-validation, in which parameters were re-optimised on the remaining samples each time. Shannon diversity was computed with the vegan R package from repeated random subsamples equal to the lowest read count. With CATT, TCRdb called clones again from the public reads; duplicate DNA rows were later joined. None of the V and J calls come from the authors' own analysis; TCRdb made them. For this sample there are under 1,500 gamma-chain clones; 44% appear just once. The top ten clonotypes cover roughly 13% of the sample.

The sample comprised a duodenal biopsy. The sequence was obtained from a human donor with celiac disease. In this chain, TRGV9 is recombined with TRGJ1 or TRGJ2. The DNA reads TGTGCCTTGTGGGAGGTTTATTATTATAAGAAACTCTTT. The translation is CALWEVYYYKKLF.